This TCR beta chain stems from a study of blood T cell repertoires in COVID-19. Per the germline V gene, CDR1 is SGHTA and CDR2 is FQGNSA. The CDR3 has 15 amino acids. V lost 1 base and J lost 0, with 7 bases in between. Sequencing used immunoSEQ multiplex PCR; TCRdb keeps in-frame clones, though not all of them. The table includes 150,000 to 190,000 clones, roughly four fifths detected once. The chain combines TRBV7-2 with TRBJ1-5; no reliable D call. The sequencing sample was made of PBMCs or T cells enriched from blood (not recorded which). The TCR comes from a man between 45 and 60 years old who had recovered from COVID-19. For the CDR3, the DNA is TGTGCCAGCAGCTTAGTACAGAATAGCAATCAGCCCCAGCATTTT. Translated: CASSLVQNSNQPQHF. The full variable domain, with the rest looked up from reference TRBV7-2 and TRBJ1-5, is GAGVSQSPSNKVTEKGKDVELRCDPISGHTALYWYRQSLGQGLEFLIYFQGNSAPDKSGLPSDRFSAERTGGSVSTLTIQRTQQEDSAVYLCASSLVQNSNQPQHFGDGTRLSIL.